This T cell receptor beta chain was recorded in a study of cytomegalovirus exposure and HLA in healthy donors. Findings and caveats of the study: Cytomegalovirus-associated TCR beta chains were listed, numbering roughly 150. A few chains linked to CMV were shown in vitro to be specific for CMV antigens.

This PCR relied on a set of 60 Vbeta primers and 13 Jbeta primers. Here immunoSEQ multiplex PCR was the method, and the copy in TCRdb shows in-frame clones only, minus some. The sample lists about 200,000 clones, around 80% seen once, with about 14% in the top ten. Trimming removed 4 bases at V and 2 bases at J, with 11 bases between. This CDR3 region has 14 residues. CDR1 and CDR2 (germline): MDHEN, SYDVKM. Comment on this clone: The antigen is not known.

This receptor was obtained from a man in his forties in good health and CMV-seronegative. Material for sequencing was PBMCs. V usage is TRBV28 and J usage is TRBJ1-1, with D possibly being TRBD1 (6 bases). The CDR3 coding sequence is TGTGCCAGCAGTTCCGGACAGTACAACACTGAAGCTTTCTTT. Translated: CASSSGQYNTEAFF.